This is a list of T cell receptor beta chains from one sample in a study of Graves' ophthalmopathy and Graves' hyperthyroidism. TCRdb re-analysed the multiplex PCR reads in MiXCR, keeping a single row per CDR3 protein. The sample shows roughly 700,000 distinct CDR3 sequences, 40% of them seen only once. The sample consisted of peripheral blood. These receptors were taken from an adult man with Graves' ophthalmopathy. The CDR3 runs from the conserved cysteine through the conserved F or W. Each record gives: CDR3 DNA, CDR3 protein, D gene, V gene, J gene, clone size. A D gene is named only where the DNA matches it firmly. Only part of the rows carry a size: once, few, many, or a class if the clone is expanded.

cdr3_nt: TGTGCCAGTAGTATCCGGCTAGCGGGAGCCGAGCAGTACTTC; cdr3_aa: CASSIRLAGAEQYF; d_call: TRBD2; v_call: TRBV19; j_call: TRBJ2-7; clone_size: .
cdr3_nt: TGTGCCAGTATCCGACAGGGGAACTATGGCTACACCTTC; cdr3_aa: CASIRQGNYGYTF; d_call: TRBD1; v_call: TRBV19; j_call: TRBJ1-2; clone_size: many
cdr3_nt: TGTGCCAGCAGGCTAAAGGGGGCTGATGGCTACACCTTC; cdr3_aa: CASRLKGADGYTF; d_call: TRBD1; v_call: TRBV15; j_call: TRBJ1-2; clone_size: .
cdr3_nt: TGTGCCACCAGTGACTTAAGCAAGGGTAATGAAAAACTGTTTTTT; cdr3_aa: CATSDLSKGNEKLFF; d_call: .; v_call: TRBV15; j_call: TRBJ1-4; clone_size: .
cdr3_nt: TGTGCCAGCCAGAGATCTGGACAGGGCTACGAGCAGTACTTC; cdr3_aa: CASQRSGQGYEQYF; d_call: TRBD1; v_call: TRBV2; j_call: TRBJ2-7; clone_size: many
cdr3_nt: TGTGCCAGCAGCCGTTGGGGGAACCTCTACGAGCAGTACTTC; cdr3_aa: CASSRWGNLYEQYF; d_call: .; v_call: TRBV7-6; j_call: TRBJ2-7; clone_size: few
cdr3_nt: TGTGCCAGCAGTCCCGCCATCTCCATAAACTATGGCTACACCTTC; cdr3_aa: CASSPAISINYGYTF; d_call: .; v_call: TRBV12-3/TRBV12-4; j_call: TRBJ1-2; clone_size: few
cdr3_nt: TGCAGCGTGGGGACAGGGGGCACGGGAGCTTTCTTT; cdr3_aa: CSVGTGGTGAFF; d_call: TRBD1; v_call: TRBV29-1; j_call: TRBJ1-1; clone_size: .
cdr3_nt: TGTGCCAGTAGTATCGCGAGAGGGGGACAGAACACCGGGGAGCTGTTTTTT; cdr3_aa: CASSIARGGQNTGELFF; d_call: .; v_call: TRBV19; j_call: TRBJ2-2; clone_size: .
cdr3_nt: TGTGCCAGCAGTTATTTCGGACAGCGCCAAGAGACCCAGTACTTC; cdr3_aa: CASSYFGQRQETQYF; d_call: .; v_call: TRBV7-8; j_call: TRBJ2-5; clone_size: .
cdr3_nt: TGTGCCAGCAGTCCCCTAGCGTCTCGGGGAGATACGCAGTATTTT; cdr3_aa: CASSPLASRGDTQYF; d_call: .; v_call: TRBV7-2; j_call: TRBJ2-3; clone_size: .
cdr3_nt: TGCGCCAGCAGCCATCGGCCAGGGGGCGATGAGACCCAGTACTTC; cdr3_aa: CASSHRPGGDETQYF; d_call: TRBD1; v_call: TRBV4-1; j_call: TRBJ2-5; clone_size: .
cdr3_nt: TGTGCCAGCAGCCAAGATCGGCCGGGACTAGCAGGCGAGCAGTACTTC; cdr3_aa: CASSQDRPGLAGEQYF; d_call: TRBD2; v_call: TRBV7-2; j_call: TRBJ2-7; clone_size: .
cdr3_nt: TGTGCCAGCAGTTATATCACCGGGGCCTTGAGTGAGCAGTACTTC; cdr3_aa: CASSYITGALSEQYF; d_call: .; v_call: TRBV7-9; j_call: TRBJ2-7; clone_size: .
cdr3_nt: TGTGCCAGCACCTACGGGTCAGGGCTGGGGACCCAGTACTTC; cdr3_aa: CASTYGSGLGTQYF; d_call: .; v_call: TRBV10-3; j_call: TRBJ2-5; clone_size: .
cdr3_nt: TGCAGTGCGCGCCGGGCACTAGGGAAAGAGACCCAGTACTTC; cdr3_aa: CSARRALGKETQYF; d_call: .; v_call: TRBV20-1; j_call: TRBJ2-5; clone_size: many
cdr3_nt: TGTGCCAGCAGCCCGATGGGGGGACGCGGTAGCACCGGGGAGCTGTTTTTT; cdr3_aa: CASSPMGGRGSTGELFF; d_call: .; v_call: TRBV7-9; j_call: TRBJ2-2; clone_size: many
cdr3_nt: TGTGCCAGCAGTTACGGGAAAGCGGGAGGGCCGAACTACGAGCAGTACTTC; cdr3_aa: CASSYGKAGGPNYEQYF; d_call: TRBD2; v_call: TRBV11-2; j_call: TRBJ2-7; clone_size: .
cdr3_nt: TGTGCCAGCAGCTTAACAGCGGGACAGGGGGGGGACACTGAAGCTTTCTTT; cdr3_aa: CASSLTAGQGGDTEAFF; d_call: TRBD1; v_call: TRBV7-9; j_call: TRBJ1-1; clone_size: .
cdr3_nt: TGTGCCAGCAGTTCTCCCCCTAACTATGGCTACACCTTC; cdr3_aa: CASSSPPNYGYTF; d_call: .; v_call: TRBV12-3/TRBV12-4; j_call: TRBJ1-2; clone_size: many
cdr3_nt: TGTGCCAGCGTTGAACAGGGGGCCGGGGAGCTGTTTTTT; cdr3_aa: CASVEQGAGELFF; d_call: TRBD1; v_call: TRBV25-1; j_call: TRBJ2-2; clone_size: .
cdr3_nt: TGTGCCATCAGTGAGGGGGCTAGAGCGGTAGGCTCCTACGAGCAGTACTTC; cdr3_aa: CAISEGARAVGSYEQYF; d_call: .; v_call: TRBV10-3; j_call: TRBJ2-7; clone_size: few
cdr3_nt: TGTGCCAGCAGTTCGGACTGGGCCGAGACCCAGTACTTC; cdr3_aa: CASSSDWAETQYF; d_call: .; v_call: TRBV5-8; j_call: TRBJ2-5; clone_size: .
cdr3_nt: TGTGCCAGCAGCCATAGACAGGACTCCTACGAGCAGTACTTC; cdr3_aa: CASSHRQDSYEQYF; d_call: .; v_call: TRBV4-2; j_call: TRBJ2-7; clone_size: .
cdr3_nt: TGTGCCAGCAGCTTAGACGGGACAGGGATCTATGGCTACACCTTC; cdr3_aa: CASSLDGTGIYGYTF; d_call: TRBD1; v_call: TRBV7-9; j_call: TRBJ1-2; clone_size: .
cdr3_nt: TGTGCCAGTAGTTACAGGGACACATATAGCAATCAGCCCCAGCATTTT; cdr3_aa: CASSYRDTYSNQPQHF; d_call: .; v_call: TRBV19; j_call: TRBJ1-5; clone_size: .
cdr3_nt: TGTGCCAGCAGCTCTAGCGGGGGGGCCCCTCTAGAGACCCAGTACTTC; cdr3_aa: CASSSSGGAPLETQYF; d_call: TRBD2; v_call: TRBV9; j_call: TRBJ2-5; clone_size: few
cdr3_nt: TGTGCCAGCTCCGAGCAGGGAGGCTACGAGCAGTACTTC; cdr3_aa: CASSEQGGYEQYF; d_call: .; v_call: TRBV6-6; j_call: TRBJ2-7; clone_size: many
cdr3_nt: TGTGCCAGCAGTGAATGGACAGACAACTACGGGCAGTACTTC; cdr3_aa: CASSEWTDNYGQYF; d_call: .; v_call: TRBV25-1; j_call: TRBJ2-7; clone_size: few
cdr3_nt: TGTGCCATCAGTTACTATTCACCCCTCCACTTT; cdr3_aa: CAISYYSPLHF; d_call: .; v_call: TRBV10-3; j_call: TRBJ1-6; clone_size: .
cdr3_nt: TGTGCCAGCAGTGAGCGGAACAGTCGGGAGCTGTTTTTT; cdr3_aa: CASSERNSRELFF; d_call: .; v_call: TRBV25-1; j_call: TRBJ2-2; clone_size: .
cdr3_nt: TGTGCCAGCAGTGCCTGGGGGACACCCGACTCTGGGGCCAACGTCCTGACTTTC; cdr3_aa: CASSAWGTPDSGANVLTF; d_call: .; v_call: TRBV25-1; j_call: TRBJ2-6; clone_size: many
cdr3_nt: TGTGCCAGCAGCTCCCGGGACAGGGGAGAGACCCAGTACTTC; cdr3_aa: CASSSRDRGETQYF; d_call: TRBD1; v_call: TRBV7-2; j_call: TRBJ2-5; clone_size: many
cdr3_nt: TGTGCCAGCAGGATAGAGACCCAGTACTTC; cdr3_aa: CASRIETQYF; d_call: .; v_call: TRBV2; j_call: TRBJ2-5; clone_size: many
cdr3_nt: TGTGCCAGCTCATCGGACGACACTGAAGCTTTCTTT; cdr3_aa: CASSSDDTEAFF; d_call: .; v_call: TRBV2; j_call: TRBJ1-1; clone_size: .
cdr3_nt: TGCGCCAGCAGCTTGCGGGGGGCGGAGTATGGCTACACCTTC; cdr3_aa: CASSLRGAEYGYTF; d_call: .; v_call: TRBV5-1; j_call: TRBJ1-2; clone_size: .
cdr3_nt: TGTGCCAGCAGTGTGTCGGGGGCGGCTAGCAATCAGCCCCAGCATTTT; cdr3_aa: CASSVSGAASNQPQHF; d_call: .; v_call: TRBV6-1; j_call: TRBJ1-5; clone_size: .
cdr3_nt: TGTGCCAGTAGTCCAAACGACAGGGTCCAGAACACTGAAGCTTTCTTT; cdr3_aa: CASSPNDRVQNTEAFF; d_call: TRBD1; v_call: TRBV19; j_call: TRBJ1-1; clone_size: few
cdr3_nt: TGTGCCACCAGCAGAGACTCGGGGGATGGCTACACCTTC; cdr3_aa: CATSRDSGDGYTF; d_call: .; v_call: TRBV15; j_call: TRBJ1-2; clone_size: .
cdr3_nt: TGCAGTGCTAGGGACAGGCCAGCCTGGGAAGCTTTCTTT; cdr3_aa: CSARDRPAWEAFF; d_call: TRBD1; v_call: TRBV20-1; j_call: TRBJ1-1; clone_size: few
cdr3_nt: TGTGCCAGCAGTTTGGAACAAAGGATTAGAAACACCATATATTTT; cdr3_aa: CASSLEQRIRNTIYF; d_call: .; v_call: TRBV25-1; j_call: TRBJ1-3; clone_size: few
cdr3_nt: TGTGCCAGCAGTCCCTTTGACAGACTGAACACTGAAGCTTTCTTT; cdr3_aa: CASSPFDRLNTEAFF; d_call: .; v_call: TRBV12-3/TRBV12-4; j_call: TRBJ1-1; clone_size: .
cdr3_nt: TGTGCCAGCAGTCGGGGGGAGACAGGGCTGCGTGGCTACACCTTC; cdr3_aa: CASSRGETGLRGYTF; d_call: TRBD1; v_call: TRBV10-3; j_call: TRBJ1-2; clone_size: .
cdr3_nt: TGTGCCAGCAGTTCGAGGTCAGGGGGCTACACCTTC; cdr3_aa: CASSSRSGGYTF; d_call: .; v_call: TRBV7-2; j_call: TRBJ1-2; clone_size: many
cdr3_nt: TGCAGCGTTGAAATCCCGGCGCCTGGACTTGAAGCTTTCTTT; cdr3_aa: CSVEIPAPGLEAFF; d_call: .; v_call: TRBV29-1; j_call: TRBJ1-1; clone_size: many
cdr3_nt: TGTGCCACCAGTGATTCGACGAGGGGGGACCGGGAGACCCAGTACTTC; cdr3_aa: CATSDSTRGDRETQYF; d_call: .; v_call: TRBV24-1; j_call: TRBJ2-5; clone_size: many
cdr3_nt: TGTGCCAGCAGTTACAGCAGGGGATGGAATCAGCCCCAGCATTTT; cdr3_aa: CASSYSRGWNQPQHF; d_call: .; v_call: TRBV10-3; j_call: TRBJ1-5; clone_size: few
cdr3_nt: TGTGCCAGCAAGCAGCGGGGGGGCGGAGAGACCCAGTACTTC; cdr3_aa: CASKQRGGGETQYF; d_call: TRBD2; v_call: TRBV6-5; j_call: TRBJ2-5; clone_size: many
cdr3_nt: TGCAGTGCCAGGACAGGGGCGCAAGAGACCCAGTACTTC; cdr3_aa: CSARTGAQETQYF; d_call: TRBD1; v_call: TRBV20-1; j_call: TRBJ2-5; clone_size: few
cdr3_nt: TGCAGCGTCCAACGGGGGGGACAGGGCTACGAGCAGTACTTC; cdr3_aa: CSVQRGGQGYEQYF; d_call: .; v_call: TRBV29-1; j_call: TRBJ2-7; clone_size: .
cdr3_nt: TGTGCCAGCACCCGGGGGAGATCGAACACCGGGGAGCTGTTTTTT; cdr3_aa: CASTRGRSNTGELFF; d_call: .; v_call: TRBV7-9; j_call: TRBJ2-2; clone_size: .
cdr3_nt: TGTGCCAGCAGCTTAGGATATTCGGATAGGGGAGGCTACACCTTC; cdr3_aa: CASSLGYSDRGGYTF; d_call: .; v_call: TRBV5-4; j_call: TRBJ1-2; clone_size: few